This record concerns one T cell receptor (beta chain) sequence. Its antigen remains unidentified. Unique molecular identifiers were carried by the TCR beta cDNA libraries. In TCRdb, the PCR reads were re-called with MiXCR into one record per CDR3 protein. Of some 240,000 distinct CDR3 sequences in the sample, just over 35% were seen once. The CDR3 totals 15 residues. Trimming pared 1 base from V and 0 bases from J, leaving 10 bases between. CDR1 is DFQATT and CDR2 is SNEGSKA in the germline V gene (reference sequence). This specimen belongs to a study of post-analysis software for immune sequencing data. Notes on the study in general: Roughly five TRBV segments were more frequent in patients than controls; TRBV5-6, TRBV5-1 and TRBV20-1 belonged to this group.

The TCR sequence derives from a girl aged 10 to 17 with multiple sclerosis. The chain employs TRBV20-1 and TRBJ2-1; D is ambiguous. What was sequenced was blood. The CDR3 sequence: CSARGAKSSYNEQFF. The CDR3 DNA follows: TGCAGTGCTAGAGGAGCGAAGAGCTCCTACAATGAGCAGTTCTTC.